This section outlines one T cell receptor beta chain sequence together with its context. Antigen: not known. These data originate in a study of CD8 T cells in Susac syndrome. Germline CDR1 MDHEN, CDR2 SYDVKM. Trimming stripped 6 bases from V and 7 bases from J, with 16 bases between. CDR3 length: 13 amino acids. FACS was used to enrich TEMRA cells, whereas the CD8+ and CD4+ T cells were obtained by negative isolation. Broader study findings: Regarding the TCR sequencing and HLA analysis, the study admitted that a relatively small number of individuals were involved.

Random hexamers were used to reverse transcribe the RNA input (about 0.5 to 1 ug). TCRdb ran MiXCR on the immunoSEQ multiplex PCR reads and lists one entry per CDR3 protein. The sample has some 300,000 distinct CDR3 sequences; 75% to 90% are singletons. Material for sequencing was CD8+ T cells from PBMCs. The chain uses TRBV28 and TRBJ2-7; perhaps TRBD2 as D (5 bases). The sequence was obtained from a human donor with multiple sclerosis. Here the CDR3 reads CASSPLERGEQYF. DNA for the CDR3: TGTGCCAGCAGCCCTCTCGAGCGCGGGGAGCAGTACTTC.